Here is one T cell receptor (beta chain) with its context. This sample stems from a study of T cell clones after liver transplantation. The ends lost 6 bases at V and 7 bases at J; junction bases unmatched: 12. The CDR3 has 15 amino acids. Germline CDR1 reads MGHRA; CDR2 reads YSYEKL. Some clones are missing from TCRdb's copy, which holds only in-frame ones; the method was immunoSEQ multiplex PCR. The sample holds about 120,000 clones, about nine tenths seen once. Sequencing used CD4+ T cells from blood, obtained 12 months after liver transplant. This sequence joins TRBV4-1 and TRBJ1-2; TRBD1 matches 9 bases. The receptor was isolated from a human patient who received a liver transplant. Some T cells could come from the graft donor. The CDR3 loop reads CASRPRDRVNAGYTF. CDR3 DNA sequence: TGCGCCAGCAGACCCCGGGACAGGGTCAACGCTGGCTACACCTTC.